This T cell receptor (beta chain) was identified in a study of shared clonotypes between healthy human individuals. This clone was seen a handful of times. Its cognate antigen is unknown. Terminally differentiated effector memory CD45RA+ cells were excluded by CCR7 positive selection of CD45RO-negative cells. General study results and limits: Having only a few donors restricted how much genetic and exposure-history diversity was captured.

TCRdb's copy holds only in-frame clones and misses some; the assay was immunoSEQ multiplex PCR. Altogether millions of clones are present, roughly 91% being singletons, with the ten largest covering 1.7%. The CDR3 sequence is 13 residues long. CDR1 and CDR2 from the germline V gene are LNHDA and SQIVND (reference sequence). Trimming took 5 bases from V and 5 from J, leaving 12 bases between them. The sequencing sample was made of naive CD8+ T cells from PBMCs. The genes are TRBV19 and TRBJ1-1; tentatively, D is TRBD1 (5 bases). The origin of this receptor is a man in his late teens or twenties in good health. Some clones in this sample may be carry-over from other donors' samples. The CDR3 loop reads CASSFSPGTEAFF. The CDR3 DNA follows: TGTGCCAGTAGTTTCTCTCCAGGGACTGAAGCTTTCTTT. Together with reference TRBV19 and TRBJ1-1, the CDR3 gives the full variable domain: DGGITQSPKYLFRKEGQNVTLSCEQNLNHDAMYWYRQDPGQGLRLIYYSQIVNDFQKGDIAEGYSVSREKKESFPLTVTSAQKNPTAFYLCASSFSPGTEAFFGQGTRLTVV.